This T cell receptor (beta chain) was documented in a study of blood T cells in healthy people across ages. The table lists this clonotype with a few counts. Healthy Russian Caucasian donors spanned ages roughly 6 to 100 years. Extraction yielded at least 5 micrograms of total RNA per sample. Primed by a sample-barcoded 5' primer and a J-beta primer mix, a second PCR proceeded for roughly 6 to 12 cycles. MiXCR, run by TCRdb on the 5' RACE reads, gives a single entry per CDR3 protein. The top ten clones hold 7.9% of a sample with fewer than 1.5 million distinct CDR3 sequences, around 39% of them seen once. Sequences were obtained from blood. This sequence was found in a young woman in good health.

This CDR3 reads CASSVAPQGNYGYTF. Written as DNA, the CDR3 is TGTGCCAGCAGCGTAGCCCCACAGGGGAACTATGGCTACACCTTC. The chain carries TRBV9 and TRBJ1-2; TRBD1 agrees at 7 bases. The CDR3 length is 15 residues. Germline V gene lookup returns CDR1 SGDLS and CDR2 YYNGEE. The V segment lost 0 bases and the J segment 2 bases; nucleotides outside the gene matches: 4.